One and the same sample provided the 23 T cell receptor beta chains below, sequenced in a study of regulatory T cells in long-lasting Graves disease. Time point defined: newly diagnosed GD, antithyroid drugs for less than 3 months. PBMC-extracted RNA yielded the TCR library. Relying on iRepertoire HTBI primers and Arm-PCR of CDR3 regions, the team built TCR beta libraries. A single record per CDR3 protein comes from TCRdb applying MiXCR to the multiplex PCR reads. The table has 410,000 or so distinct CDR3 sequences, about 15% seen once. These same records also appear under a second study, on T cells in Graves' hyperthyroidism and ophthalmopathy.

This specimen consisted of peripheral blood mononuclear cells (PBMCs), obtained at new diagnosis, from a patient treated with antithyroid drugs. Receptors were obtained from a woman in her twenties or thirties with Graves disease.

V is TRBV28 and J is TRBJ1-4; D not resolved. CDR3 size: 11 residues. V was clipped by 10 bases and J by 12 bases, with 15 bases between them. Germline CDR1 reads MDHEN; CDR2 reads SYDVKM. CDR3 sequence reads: CATRTWGELFF. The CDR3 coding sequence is TGTGCCACCCGGACGTGGGGAGAACTGTTTTTT.

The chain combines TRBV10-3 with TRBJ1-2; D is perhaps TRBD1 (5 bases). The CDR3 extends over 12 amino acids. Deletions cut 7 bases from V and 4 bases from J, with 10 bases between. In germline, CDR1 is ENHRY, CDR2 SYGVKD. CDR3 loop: CAITPGTYGYTF. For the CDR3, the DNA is TGTGCCATCACCCCAGGGACCTATGGCTACACCTTC.

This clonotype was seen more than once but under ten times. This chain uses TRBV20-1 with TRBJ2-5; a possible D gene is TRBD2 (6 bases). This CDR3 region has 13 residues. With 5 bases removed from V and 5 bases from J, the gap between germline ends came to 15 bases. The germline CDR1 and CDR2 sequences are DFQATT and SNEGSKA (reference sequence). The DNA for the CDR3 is TGCAGTGCTGACCCCGGAGGGATTGAGACCCAGTACTTC. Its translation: CSADPGGIETQYF.

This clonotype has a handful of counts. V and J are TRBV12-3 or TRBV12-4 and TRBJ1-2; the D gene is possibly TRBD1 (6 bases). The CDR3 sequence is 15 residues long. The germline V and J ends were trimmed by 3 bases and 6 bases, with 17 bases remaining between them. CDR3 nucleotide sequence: TGTGCCAGCAGTTTCTTACAGGGAGGAAGGGATGGCTACACCTTC. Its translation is CASSFLQGGRDGYTF.

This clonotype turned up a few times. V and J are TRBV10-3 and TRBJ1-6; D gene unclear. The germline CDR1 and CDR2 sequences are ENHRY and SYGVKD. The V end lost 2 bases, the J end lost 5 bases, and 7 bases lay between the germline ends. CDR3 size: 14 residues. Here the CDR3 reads CAISEGPDNSPLHF. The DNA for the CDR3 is TGTGCCATCAGTGAGGGCCCAGATAATTCACCCCTCCACTTT.

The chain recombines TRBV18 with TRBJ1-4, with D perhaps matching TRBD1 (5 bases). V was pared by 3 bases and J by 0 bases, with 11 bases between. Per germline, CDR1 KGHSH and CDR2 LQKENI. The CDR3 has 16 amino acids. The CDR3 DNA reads TGTGCCAGCTCACCGGTGGACACCACAACTAATGAAAAACTGTTTTTT. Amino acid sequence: CASSPVDTTTNEKLFF.

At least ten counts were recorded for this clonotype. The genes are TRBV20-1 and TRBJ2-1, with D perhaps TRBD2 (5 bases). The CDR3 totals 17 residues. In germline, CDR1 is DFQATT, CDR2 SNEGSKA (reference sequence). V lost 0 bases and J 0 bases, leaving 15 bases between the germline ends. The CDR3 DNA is TGCAGTGCTAGAGATCTTGAAGCGGAAGGCTCCTACAATGAGCAGTTCTTC. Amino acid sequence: CSARDLEAEGSYNEQFF.

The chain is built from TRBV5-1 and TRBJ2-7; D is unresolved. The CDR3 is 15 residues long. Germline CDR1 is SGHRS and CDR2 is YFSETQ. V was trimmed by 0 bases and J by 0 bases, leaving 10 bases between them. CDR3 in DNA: TGCGCCAGCAGCTTGGCGACGGGCGCCTCCTACGAGCAGTACTTC. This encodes CASSLATGASYEQYF.

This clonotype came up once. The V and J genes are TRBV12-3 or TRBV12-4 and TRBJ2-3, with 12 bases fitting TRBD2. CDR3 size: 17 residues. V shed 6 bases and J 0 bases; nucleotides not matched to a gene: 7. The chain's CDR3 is CASRRTSGRKSTDTQYF. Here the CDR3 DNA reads TGTGCCAGCAGAAGAACTAGCGGGAGGAAAAGCACAGATACGCAGTATTTT.

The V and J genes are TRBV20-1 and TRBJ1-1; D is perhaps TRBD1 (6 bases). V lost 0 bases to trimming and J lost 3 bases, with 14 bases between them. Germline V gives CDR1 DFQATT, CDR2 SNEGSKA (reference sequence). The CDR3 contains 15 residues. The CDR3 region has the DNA TGCAGTGCTAGAGATCTCATGAAGGGGGACACTGAAGCTTTCTTT. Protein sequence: CSARDLMKGDTEAFF.

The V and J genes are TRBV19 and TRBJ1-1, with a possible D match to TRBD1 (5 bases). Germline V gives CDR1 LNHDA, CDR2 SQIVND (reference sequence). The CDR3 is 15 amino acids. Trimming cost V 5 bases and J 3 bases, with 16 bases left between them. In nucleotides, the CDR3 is TGTGCCAGTAGTCCAGGCGGGCAGGGCGACACTGAAGCTTTCTTT. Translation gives CASSPGGQGDTEAFF.

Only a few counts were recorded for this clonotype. The CDR3 bases are TGTGCCAGCAGCCAAGGTAGCAGAGGAAACTTAGGTAAGCAGTTCTTC. Its translation is CASSQGSRGNLGKQFF. The genes are TRBV4-2 and TRBJ2-1; D call uncertain. The ends were cut back, 1 base at V and 11 bases at J, with 21 bases in the middle. The V gene's germline CDR1 is LGHNA and CDR2 YNFKEQ. The CDR3 sequence is 16 residues long.

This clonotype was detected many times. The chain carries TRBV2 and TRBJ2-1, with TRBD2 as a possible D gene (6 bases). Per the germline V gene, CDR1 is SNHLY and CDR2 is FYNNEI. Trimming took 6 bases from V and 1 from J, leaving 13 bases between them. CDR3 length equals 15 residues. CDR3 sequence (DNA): TGTGCCAGCAGGCGGGGCAGGGAATCCTACAATGAGCAGTTCTTC. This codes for CASRRGRESYNEQFF.

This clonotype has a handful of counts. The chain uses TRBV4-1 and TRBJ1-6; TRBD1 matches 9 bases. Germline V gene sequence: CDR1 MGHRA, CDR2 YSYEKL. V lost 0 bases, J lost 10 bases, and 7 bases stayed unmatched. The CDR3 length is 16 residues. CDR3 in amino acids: CASSQEGQGLYSPLHF. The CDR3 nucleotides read TGCGCCAGCAGCCAAGAGGGACAGGGTTTATACTCACCCCTCCACTTT.

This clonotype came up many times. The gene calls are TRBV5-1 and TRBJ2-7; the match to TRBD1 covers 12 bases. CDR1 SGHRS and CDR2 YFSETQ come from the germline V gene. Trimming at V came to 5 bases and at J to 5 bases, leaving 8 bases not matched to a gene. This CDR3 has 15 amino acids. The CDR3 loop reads CASRLGTGGIHEQYF. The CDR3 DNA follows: TGCGCCAGCAGATTAGGGACAGGGGGCATCCACGAGCAGTACTTC.

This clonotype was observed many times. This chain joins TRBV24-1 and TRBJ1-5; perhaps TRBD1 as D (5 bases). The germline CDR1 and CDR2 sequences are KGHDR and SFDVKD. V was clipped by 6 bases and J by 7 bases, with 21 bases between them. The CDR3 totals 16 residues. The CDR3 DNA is TGTGCCACCAGTTCACTAGACGGGGGAGCAGGGCAGCCCCAGCATTTT. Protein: CATSSLDGGAGQPQHF.

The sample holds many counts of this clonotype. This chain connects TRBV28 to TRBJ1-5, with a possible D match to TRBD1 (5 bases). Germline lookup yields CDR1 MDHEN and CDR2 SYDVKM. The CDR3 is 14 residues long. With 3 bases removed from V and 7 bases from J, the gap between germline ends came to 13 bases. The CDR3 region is CASSFRWGGQPQHF. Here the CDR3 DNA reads TGTGCCAGCAGTTTCCGGTGGGGGGGGCAGCCCCAGCATTTT.

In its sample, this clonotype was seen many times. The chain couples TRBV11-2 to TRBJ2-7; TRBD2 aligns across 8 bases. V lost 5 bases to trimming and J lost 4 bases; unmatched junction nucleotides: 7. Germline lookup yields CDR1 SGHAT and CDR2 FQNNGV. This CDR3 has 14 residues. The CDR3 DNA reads TGTGCCAGCAGCCCGGGACTAGATCGTTACGAGCAGTACTTC. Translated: CASSPGLDRYEQYF.

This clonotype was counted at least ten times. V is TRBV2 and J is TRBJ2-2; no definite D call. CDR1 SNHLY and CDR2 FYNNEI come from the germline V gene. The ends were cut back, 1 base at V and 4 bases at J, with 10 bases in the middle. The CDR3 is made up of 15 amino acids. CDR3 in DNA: TGTGCCAGCAGTGAAGGAATACAGTTCACCGGGGAGCTGTTTTTT. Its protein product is CASSEGIQFTGELFF.

The CDR3 DNA is TGTGCCAGCAGTCCCGGACTAGCGGGAGATCTGTTCTTC. Amino acid sequence: CASSPGLAGDLFF. The chain carries TRBV27 and TRBJ2-1, with 13 positions matching TRBD2. This CDR3 has 13 residues. V was pared by 5 bases and J by 15 bases, with 7 bases of the junction left unmatched. CDR1 and CDR2 from the germline V gene are MNHEY and SMNVEV (reference sequence).

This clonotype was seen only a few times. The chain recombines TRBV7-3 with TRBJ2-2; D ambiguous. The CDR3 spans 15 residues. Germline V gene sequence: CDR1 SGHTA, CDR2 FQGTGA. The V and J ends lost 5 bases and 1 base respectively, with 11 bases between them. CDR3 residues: CASSPQTENTGELFF. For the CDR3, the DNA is TGTGCCAGCAGCCCCCAAACAGAGAACACCGGGGAGCTGTTTTTT.

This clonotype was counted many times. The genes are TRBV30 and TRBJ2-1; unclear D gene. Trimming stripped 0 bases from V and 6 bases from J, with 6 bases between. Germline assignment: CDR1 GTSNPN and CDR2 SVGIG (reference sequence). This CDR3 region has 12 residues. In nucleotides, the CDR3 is TGTGCCTGGAGTGTCACTGCCAATGAGCAGTTCTTC. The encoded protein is CAWSVTANEQFF.

CDR3 protein: CASSKNNQPQHF. In DNA form, the CDR3 reads TGTGCCAGTAGCAAAAACAATCAGCCCCAGCATTTT. The chain joins TRBV19 to TRBJ1-5, with unresolved D. This CDR3 contains 12 residues. Germline V CDR1 and CDR2: LNHDA, SQIVND (reference sequence). V was trimmed by 6 bases and J by 3 bases, leaving 6 bases between them.